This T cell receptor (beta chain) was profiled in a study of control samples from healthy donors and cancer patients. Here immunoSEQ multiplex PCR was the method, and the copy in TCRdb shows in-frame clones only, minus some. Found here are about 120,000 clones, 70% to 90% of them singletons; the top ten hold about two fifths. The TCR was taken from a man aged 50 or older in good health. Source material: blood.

CDR3 sequence: CASSLGQVYGYTF. As DNA, the CDR3 is TGTGCCAGCAGCTTAGGGCAGGTCTATGGCTACACCTTC. This chain joins TRBV7-9 and TRBJ1-2, with unresolved D. CDR1 is SEHNR and CDR2 is FQNEAQ in the germline V gene (reference sequence). Trimming took off 1 base at V and 4 bases at J, with 7 bases between the two ends. There are 13 residues in the CDR3.